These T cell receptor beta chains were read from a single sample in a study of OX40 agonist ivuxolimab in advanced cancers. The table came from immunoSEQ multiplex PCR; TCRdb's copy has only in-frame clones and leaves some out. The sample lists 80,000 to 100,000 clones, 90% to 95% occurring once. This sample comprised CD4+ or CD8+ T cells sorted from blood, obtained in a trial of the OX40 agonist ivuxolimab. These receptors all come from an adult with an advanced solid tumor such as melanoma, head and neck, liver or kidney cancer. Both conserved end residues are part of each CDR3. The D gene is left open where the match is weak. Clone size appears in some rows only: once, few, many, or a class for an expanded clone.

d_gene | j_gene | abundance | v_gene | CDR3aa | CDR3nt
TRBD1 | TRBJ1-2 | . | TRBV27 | CASRKSHPTHRGDYGYTF | TGTGCCAGCAGGAAATCCCACCCAACTCACAGGGGTGACTATGGCTACACCTTC
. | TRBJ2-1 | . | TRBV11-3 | CASSLRGQSPYNEQFF | TGTGCCAGCAGCCTACGGGGACAAAGCCCTTACAATGAGCAGTTCTTC
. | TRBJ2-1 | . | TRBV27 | CASSLSVQLNEQFF | TGTGCCAGCAGTTTGTCGGTACAGCTCAATGAGCAGTTCTTC
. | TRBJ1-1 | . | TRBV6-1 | CASSWVMNTEAFF | TGTGCCAGCAGTTGGGTTATGAACACTGAAGCTTTCTTT
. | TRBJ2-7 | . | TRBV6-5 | CASSYGRSSYEQYF | TGTGCCAGCAGTTATGGGAGGAGCTCCTACGAGCAGTACTTC
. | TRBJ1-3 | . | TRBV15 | CATSRDGTSGNTIYF | TGTGCCACCAGCAGAGACGGTACATCTGGAAACACCATATATTTT
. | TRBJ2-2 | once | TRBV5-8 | CASSWAGKELFF | TGTGCCAGCAGCTGGGCAGGGAAGGAGCTGTTTTTT
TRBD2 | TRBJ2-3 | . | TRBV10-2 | CASSEGAGDGDTQYF | TGCGCCAGCAGTGAGGGGGCGGGAGACGGAGATACGCAGTATTTT
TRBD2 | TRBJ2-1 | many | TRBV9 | CASSGQGLAGGNEQFF | TGTGCCAGCAGCGGACAGGGACTAGCGGGTGGTAATGAGCAGTTCTTC
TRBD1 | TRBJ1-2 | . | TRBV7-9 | CASTLVLGQLNYGYTF | TGTGCCAGCACCCTGGTACTGGGACAGCTCAACTATGGCTACACCTTC
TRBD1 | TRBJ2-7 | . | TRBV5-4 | CASSPDTGVGQYF | TGTGCCAGCAGCCCGGATACAGGGGTCGGGCAGTACTTC
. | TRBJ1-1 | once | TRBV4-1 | CASSQSSLRLNTEAFF | TGCGCCAGCAGCCAGAGTTCCCTCAGGCTGAACACTGAAGCTTTCTTT
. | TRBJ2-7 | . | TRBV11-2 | CASSHAGQPYEQYF | TGTGCCAGCAGCCACGCGGGACAGCCCTACGAGCAGTACTTC
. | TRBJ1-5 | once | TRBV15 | CATSHRGNQPQHF | TGTGCCACCAGCCACAGGGGCAATCAGCCCCAGCATTTT
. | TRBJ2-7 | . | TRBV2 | CASRTGPLFGYEQYF | TGTGCCAGCAGGACCGGGCCCCTTTTCGGATACGAGCAGTACTTC
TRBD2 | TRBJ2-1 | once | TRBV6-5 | CASSPGRTAYNEQFF | TGTGCCAGCAGCCCCGGGAGGACTGCCTACAATGAGCAGTTCTTC
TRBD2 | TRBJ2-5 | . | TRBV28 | CASSSLIGLAGGKETQYF | TGTGCCAGCAGTTCCCTCATCGGACTAGCGGGGGGTAAAGAGACCCAGTACTTC
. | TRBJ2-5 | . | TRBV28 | CASTFWGSRGETQYF | TGTGCCAGCACTTTTTGGGGGAGCCGGGGAGAGACCCAGTACTTC
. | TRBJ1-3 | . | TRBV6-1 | CASSERPEGNTIYF | TGTGCCAGCAGTGAAAGGCCAGAGGGAAACACCATATATTTT
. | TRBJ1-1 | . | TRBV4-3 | CASSLGGEGTEAFF | TGCGCCAGCAGCCTAGGAGGGGAAGGCACTGAAGCTTTCTTT
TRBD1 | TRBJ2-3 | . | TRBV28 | CASSLDTGGTDTQYF | TGTGCCAGCAGTTTGGACACAGGGGGCACAGATACGCAGTATTTT
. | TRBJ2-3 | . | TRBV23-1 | CASSQGSSTDTQYF | TGCGCCAGCAGCCAGGGTTCTAGCACAGATACGCAGTATTTT
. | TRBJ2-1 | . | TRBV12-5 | CASGYGDEQFF | TGTGCTAGTGGGTATGGTGATGAGCAGTTCTTC
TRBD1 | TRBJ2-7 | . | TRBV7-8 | CASSPMGQGDYEQYF | TGTGCCAGCAGCCCAATGGGACAGGGGGACTACGAGCAGTACTTC
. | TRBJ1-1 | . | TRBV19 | CASSLILGRGATEAFF | TGTGCCAGTAGTCTTATTCTAGGGCGGGGAGCCACTGAAGCTTTCTTT
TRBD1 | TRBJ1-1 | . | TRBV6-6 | CASISGTGEAFF | TGTGCCAGCATCTCAGGGACAGGAGAAGCTTTCTTT
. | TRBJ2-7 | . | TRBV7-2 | CASSLPSYEQYF | TGTGCCAGCAGCCTCCCCTCCTACGAGCAGTACTTC
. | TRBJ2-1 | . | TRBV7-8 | CASSPGQRGEQFF | TGTGCCAGCAGCCCGGGACAAAGGGGTGAGCAGTTCTTC
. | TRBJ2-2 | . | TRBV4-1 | CASSQRGQKTGELFF | TGCGCCAGCAGCCAACGAGGGCAAAAAACCGGGGAGCTGTTTTTT
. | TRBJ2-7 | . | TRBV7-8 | CASSLEGVGYEQYF | TGTGCCAGCAGCTTAGAGGGAGTAGGCTACGAGCAGTACTTC
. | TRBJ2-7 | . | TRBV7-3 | CASSFGPEPPVTYEQYF | TGTGCCAGCAGCTTCGGTCCCGAGCCTCCCGTGACCTACGAGCAGTACTTC
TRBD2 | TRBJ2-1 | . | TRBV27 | CASSFSLAGTYNEQFF | TGTGCCAGCAGTTTCTCGCTAGCGGGGACTTACAATGAGCAGTTCTTC
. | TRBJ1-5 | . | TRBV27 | CASSPAVSYSNQPQHF | TGTGCCAGCAGTCCGGCAGTCAGCTATAGCAATCAGCCCCAGCATTTT
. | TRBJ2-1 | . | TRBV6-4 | CASSDSGDSYNEQFF | TGTGCCAGCAGTGACTCGGGGGACTCCTACAATGAGCAGTTCTTC
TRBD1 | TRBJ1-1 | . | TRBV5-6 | CASSRTGAHTEAFF | TGTGCCAGCAGCCGTACAGGGGCCCACACTGAAGCTTTCTTT
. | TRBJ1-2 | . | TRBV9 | CASSGSPGDGYTF | TGTGCCAGCAGCGGCTCCCCAGGGGACGGCTACACCTTC